The rows below give T cell receptor beta chains drawn from one sample of a study of T-cell reconstitution after alpha-beta-depleted transplantation in children. TCRdb re-derived calls from the PCR reads in MiXCR, one entry per CDR3 protein. In the table there are 490,000 or so distinct CDR3 sequences, around an eighth of which are singletons. The sequencing here drew on PBMCs from the stem cell graft donor, taken from the stem cell graft. These TCRs come from a human donor who donated a stem cell graft to a child with combined immunodeficiency. Both conserved end residues are part of each CDR3. Fields, in order: D gene, clone size, V gene, J gene, CDR3 DNA, CDR3 protein. A D gene is named only where the DNA matches it firmly. Not every row has a clone size; where given, it reads once, few, many or a size class.

>.|.|TRBV20-1|TRBJ2-2
TGCAGTGCCCTAAGCGGGACAGGCGTCACCGGGGAGCTGTTTTTT
CSALSGTGVTGELFF
>.|many|TRBV5-1|TRBJ2-3
TGCGCCAGCAGACCTCGGACAGAGAGCACAGATACGCAGTATTTT
CASRPRTESTDTQYF
>.|many|TRBV6-2/TRBV6-3|TRBJ2-3
TGTGCCAGCAGTTACCTCGGACTTAACACAGATACGCAGTATTTT
CASSYLGLNTDTQYF
>TRBD1|many|TRBV29-1|TRBJ2-2
TGCAGCGTTGCTGTGACAGGGGATTCCGGGGAGCTGTTTTTT
CSVAVTGDSGELFF
>TRBD2|.|TRBV27|TRBJ2-2
TGTGCCAGCAGTTGGGGTAGCGGGACCACCGGGGAGCTGTTTTTT
CASSWGSGTTGELFF
>.|.|TRBV6-2/TRBV6-3|TRBJ2-1
TGTGCCAGCAGTTTGTGGGGGAGCGGCGGGAATTTCGACAATGAGCAGTTCTTC
CASSLWGSGGNFDNEQFF
>TRBD1|many|TRBV28|TRBJ1-1
TGTGCCAGCAGTCCCCCGGACAGGGCGGCTTTCTTT
CASSPPDRAAFF
>.|many|TRBV7-2|TRBJ2-7
TGTGCCAGCAGCCCCGAAGCCTCCCATACCTACGAGCAGTACTTC
CASSPEASHTYEQYF
>TRBD2|few|TRBV4-3|TRBJ2-2
TGCGCCAGCAGCCGCCTGACTAGCGGGGGGGCCGGGGAGCTGTTTTTT
CASSRLTSGGAGELFF
>.|many|TRBV12-3/TRBV12-4|TRBJ2-7
TGTGCCAGCAGCCCGAGGAGGACCTACGAGCAGTACTTC
CASSPRRTYEQYF
>.|.|TRBV7-8|TRBJ2-1
TGTGCCAGCAGCTTACCGTTGGAGCACAATGAGCAGTTCTTC
CASSLPLEHNEQFF
>.|.|TRBV15|TRBJ1-1
TGTGCCACCAGCAGAGATTCCCTACGGAACACTGAAGCTTTCTTT
CATSRDSLRNTEAFF
>.|.|TRBV9|TRBJ2-5
TGTGCCAGCAGCGTTAATAGCCAAGAGACCCAGTACTTC
CASSVNSQETQYF
>.|many|TRBV12-3/TRBV12-4|TRBJ1-1
TGTGCCAGCATGATAAGGAGGACTGACACTGAAGCTTTCTTT
CASMIRRTDTEAFF
>TRBD2|few|TRBV5-4|TRBJ2-7
TGTGCCAGCAGCTTGGTCGGACTAGCGGGAGACGAGCAGTACTTC
CASSLVGLAGDEQYF
>.|many|TRBV12-3/TRBV12-4|TRBJ2-7
TGTGCCAGCAGTTTAGCAGTTTCAGAGCAGTACTTC
CASSLAVSEQYF
>.|.|TRBV6-1|TRBJ2-1
TGTGCCAGCAGTATTAACTCAGCGACGAGCTACAATGAGCAGTTCTTC
CASSINSATSYNEQFF
>.|.|TRBV12-3/TRBV12-4|TRBJ2-7
TGTGCCAGCAGCCCGGGCGGATGGCAGTACTTC
CASSPGGWQYF
>TRBD2|many|TRBV4-2|TRBJ2-3
TGTGCCAGCAGCCCGAATTCGGGGGGGCCAACAGATACGCAGTATTTT
CASSPNSGGPTDTQYF
>.|many|TRBV7-2|TRBJ2-7
TGTGCCAGCAGCTTAAGGGCTCAGCAGACCTACGAGCAGTACTTC
CASSLRAQQTYEQYF
>.|few|TRBV2|TRBJ2-5
TGTGCCAGCAGTGAAGGCCTAGTCCAAGAGACCCAGTACTTC
CASSEGLVQETQYF
>TRBD2|.|TRBV12-3/TRBV12-4|TRBJ2-1
TGTGCCAGCAGGCATCGGGGGGGCCCTTACAATGAGCAGTTCTTC
CASRHRGGPYNEQFF
>.|few|TRBV7-3|TRBJ2-3
TGTGCCAGCAGCTTAACGGGGCCGATCGGCACAGATACGCAGTATTTT
CASSLTGPIGTDTQYF
>.|.|TRBV27|TRBJ1-2
TGTGCCAGCAGTTTAGCAGGAGCGGGCTATGGCTACACCTTC
CASSLAGAGYGYTF
>TRBD2|many|TRBV2|TRBJ2-4
TGTGCCAGCATGAGTAGCGGGGGCCAAAACATTCAGTACTTC
CASMSSGGQNIQYF
>.|many|TRBV6-1|TRBJ2-7
TGTGCCAGCAACCTTAGGGGGGCTTCCTACGAGCAGTACTTC
CASNLRGASYEQYF
>.|.|TRBV4-3|TRBJ2-1
TGCGCCAGCAGCCAAGATTTAGGGCCCCCTAGGAATGAGCAGTTCTTC
CASSQDLGPPRNEQFF
>.|few|TRBV3-1|TRBJ1-1
TGTGCCAGCAGCCGAGGGGGGTGGGAAACTTTCTTT
CASSRGGWETFF
>TRBD1|many|TRBV6-6|TRBJ2-1
TGTGCCAGCATGATGACAGGGGGGGTTAATGAGCAGTTCTTC
CASMMTGGVNEQFF
>.|few|TRBV9|TRBJ2-5
TGTGCCAGCAGCGTAGCTGTCAGGACCCAAGAGACCCAGTACTTC
CASSVAVRTQETQYF
>TRBD2|.|TRBV27|TRBJ2-1
TGTGCCAGCAGTTTATGGGGGACTAGCGGGGGGGATGAGCAGTTCTTC
CASSLWGTSGGDEQFF
>.|few|TRBV15|TRBJ2-5
TGTGCCACCAGCAGAGAACCCCCCGGGAGAGAGACCCAGTACTTC
CATSREPPGRETQYF
>.|few|TRBV6-5|TRBJ2-5
TGTGCCAGCAGTTACTCCCCCCACGGGAGAGAGACCCAGTACTTC
CASSYSPHGRETQYF
>TRBD1|few|TRBV12-3/TRBV12-4|TRBJ2-7
TGTGCCAGCAGTTTCGTAGACAGGGACCACGAGCAGTACTTC
CASSFVDRDHEQYF
>TRBD2|.|TRBV5-1|TRBJ2-3
TGCGCCAGCAGCCCCCTAGCGGGAGGGCCGGAGGCAGATACGCAGTATTTT
CASSPLAGGPEADTQYF
>TRBD2|many|TRBV20-1|TRBJ2-7
TGCAGTGCTGCCCCTACTAGCGGGGGGGCATACGAGCAGTACTTC
CSAAPTSGGAYEQYF
>.|.|TRBV15|TRBJ2-5
TGTGCCACCAGCAGAGAGGTACGGGGACGACAAGAGACCCAGTACTTC
CATSREVRGRQETQYF
>.|few|TRBV14|TRBJ2-1
TGTGCCAGCACGTCGGGGGCGAGGGATGAGCAGTTCTTC
CASTSGARDEQFF
>.|.|TRBV2|TRBJ2-5
TGTGCCAGCAGTGAAGAACTAGCCCTAAAGACCCAGTACTTC
CASSEELALKTQYF
>TRBD1|.|TRBV27|TRBJ1-5
TGTGCCAGCAGTTTATCGCCCGTAACAGGGGTTGGGAGCAATCAGCCCCAGCATTTT
CASSLSPVTGVGSNQPQHF
>.|.|TRBV4-3|TRBJ1-3
TGCGCCAGCAGCCAAACAGGGTTCGGAAACACCATATATTTT
CASSQTGFGNTIYF
>.|few|TRBV12-3/TRBV12-4|TRBJ1-1
TGTGCCAGCACGGGTATGGGTGAAGCTTTCTTT
CASTGMGEAFF
>TRBD2|.|TRBV18|TRBJ2-5
TGTGCCAGCTCAAGGCGGGAGAGGGAGACCCAGTACTTC
CASSRRERETQYF
>.|many|TRBV10-3|TRBJ2-3
TGTGCCATCAGTGAGTTGTATATCACGCAGTATTTT
CAISELYITQYF
>TRBD2|many|TRBV7-2|TRBJ2-7
TGTGCCAGCAGCTTAGCTCGACTAGCGGGAGACGAGCAGTACTTC
CASSLARLAGDEQYF
>TRBD2|.|TRBV7-8|TRBJ2-3
TGTGCCAGCAGCTTAAATGTAGCGGGGTTACTTACAGATACGCAGTATTTT
CASSLNVAGLLTDTQYF
>.|.|TRBV5-5|TRBJ2-3
TGTGCCAGCAGCTTGAATCGCGGGGACTTCAACTCTGACGATACGCAGTATTTT
CASSLNRGDFNSDDTQYF
>.|.|TRBV20-1|TRBJ1-2
TGCAGTGCTAGAGATCTTGAGGATGGCTACACCTTC
CSARDLEDGYTF
>.|few|TRBV18|TRBJ1-1
TGTGCCAGCTCACCTATGACACTGAACACTGAAGCTTTCTTT
CASSPMTLNTEAFF
>TRBD1|.|TRBV7-9|TRBJ2-7
TGTGCCAGCAGCCATCACAGGGGTCTCTCCTACGAGCAGTACTTC
CASSHHRGLSYEQYF
>TRBD2|.|TRBV7-2|TRBJ2-3
TGTGCCAGCAGCCCCATAGCGGGGGGGCAAGATACGCAGTATTTT
CASSPIAGGQDTQYF
>.|many|TRBV5-4|TRBJ2-5
TGTGCCAGCAGCTTGATCCGGGGCAGGGAAGAGACCCAGTACTTC
CASSLIRGREETQYF
>.|many|TRBV6-1|TRBJ2-7
TGTGCCAGCAGCTCGAACAGGAACTCCTACGAGCAGTACTTC
CASSSNRNSYEQYF
>.|few|TRBV12-3/TRBV12-4|TRBJ1-4
TGTGCCAGCAGTTACGGGACCTTTGATGAAAAACTGTTTTTT
CASSYGTFDEKLFF
>.|many|TRBV12-3/TRBV12-4|TRBJ2-3
TGTGCCAGCAGTTTAGGCGGGGAGAGCGATACGCAGTATTTT
CASSLGGESDTQYF
>.|few|TRBV20-1|TRBJ2-7
TGCAGTGCTAAACAGGGTTACGAGCAGTACTTC
CSAKQGYEQYF
>.|.|TRBV6-5|TRBJ1-5
TGTGCCAGCAGTTACCCTGACCCCAGCAATCAGCCCCAGCATTTT
CASSYPDPSNQPQHF